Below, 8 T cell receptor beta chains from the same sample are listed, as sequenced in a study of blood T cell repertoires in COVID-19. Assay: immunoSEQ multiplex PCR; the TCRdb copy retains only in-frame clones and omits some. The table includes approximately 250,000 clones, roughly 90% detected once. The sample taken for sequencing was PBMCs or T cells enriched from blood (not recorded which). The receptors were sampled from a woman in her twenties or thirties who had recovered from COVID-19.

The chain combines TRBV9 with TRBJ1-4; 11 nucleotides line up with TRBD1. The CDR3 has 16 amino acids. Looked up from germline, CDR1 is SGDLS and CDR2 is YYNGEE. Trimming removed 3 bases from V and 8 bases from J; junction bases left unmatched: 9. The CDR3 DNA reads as TGTGCCAGCAGCGCGTCCTGGGACAGGGGGAACGAAAAACTGTTTTTT. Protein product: CASSASWDRGNEKLFF.

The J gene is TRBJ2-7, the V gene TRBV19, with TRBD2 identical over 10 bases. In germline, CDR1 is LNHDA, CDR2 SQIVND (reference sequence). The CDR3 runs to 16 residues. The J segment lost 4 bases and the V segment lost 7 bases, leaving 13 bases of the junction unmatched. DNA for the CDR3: TGTGCCAGTACCCCCTCCGATAGCGGGAGGCCGTACGAGCAGTACTTC. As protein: CASTPSDSGRPYEQYF.

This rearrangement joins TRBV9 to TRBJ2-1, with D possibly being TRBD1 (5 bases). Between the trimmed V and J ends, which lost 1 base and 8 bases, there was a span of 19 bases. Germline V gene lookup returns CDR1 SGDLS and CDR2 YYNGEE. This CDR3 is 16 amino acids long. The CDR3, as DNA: TGTGCCAGCAGCGTAACTTCTGGGCAGGGTCGTGATGAGCAGTTCTTC. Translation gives CASSVTSGQGRDEQFF.

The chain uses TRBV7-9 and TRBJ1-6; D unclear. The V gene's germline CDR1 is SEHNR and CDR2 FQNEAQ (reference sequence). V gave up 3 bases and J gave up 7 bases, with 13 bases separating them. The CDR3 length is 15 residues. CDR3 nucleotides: TGTGCCAGCAGCTTGCGGGTACAAGAAAATTCACCCCTCCACTTT. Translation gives CASSLRVQENSPLHF.

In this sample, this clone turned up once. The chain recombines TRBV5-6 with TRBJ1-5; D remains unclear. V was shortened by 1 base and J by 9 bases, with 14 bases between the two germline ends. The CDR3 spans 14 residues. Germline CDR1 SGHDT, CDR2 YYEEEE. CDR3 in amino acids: CASSLYRRITPQHF. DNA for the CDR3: TGTGCCAGCAGCTTGTACAGAAGAATCACGCCCCAGCATTTT.

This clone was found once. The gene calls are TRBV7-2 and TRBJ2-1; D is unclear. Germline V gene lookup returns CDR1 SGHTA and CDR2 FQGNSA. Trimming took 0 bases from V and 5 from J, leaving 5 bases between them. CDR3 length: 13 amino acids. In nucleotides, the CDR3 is TGTGCCAGCAGCTTAGCCGGTCACAATGAGCAGTTCTTC. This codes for CASSLAGHNEQFF.

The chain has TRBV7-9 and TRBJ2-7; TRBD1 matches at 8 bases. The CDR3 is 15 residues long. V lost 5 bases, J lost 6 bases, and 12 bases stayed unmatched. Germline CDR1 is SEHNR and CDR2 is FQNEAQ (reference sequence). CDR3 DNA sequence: TGTGCCAGCAGCCCAGGACAGGGTCTATACTTCGAGCAGTACTTC. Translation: CASSPGQGLYFEQYF.

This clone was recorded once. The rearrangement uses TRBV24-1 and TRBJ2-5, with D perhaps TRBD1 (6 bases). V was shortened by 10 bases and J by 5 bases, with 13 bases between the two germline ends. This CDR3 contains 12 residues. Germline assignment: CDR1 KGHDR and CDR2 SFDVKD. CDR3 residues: CATGQGVETQYF. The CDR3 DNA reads TGTGCCACGGGACAAGGTGTCGAGACCCAGTACTTC.